Shown below are 5 T cell receptor beta chains from a single sample sequenced in a study of cytotoxic CD8 clonotypes in ibrutinib-treated CLL. The method was immunoSEQ multiplex PCR; TCRdb's version includes in-frame clones alone and lacks a portion of them. The data show a few hundred thousand clones, roughly 80% seen once. This specimen consisted of PBMCs, obtained before ibrutinib treatment. Every receptor here comes from a human donor with chronic lymphocytic leukemia.

This clone was detected only once. The rearrangement links TRBV5-1 to TRBJ1-5; D uncertain. V lost 0 bases to trimming and J lost 2 bases, with 15 bases between them. CDR3 size: 17 residues. Germline V CDR1 and CDR2: SGHRS, YFSETQ. In DNA form, the CDR3 reads TGCGCCAGCAGCTTGGCTACCGGATGCTTAGGCAATCAGCCCCAGCATTTT. It specifies CASSLATGCLGNQPQHF. Complete variable domain (other parts from reference TRBV5-1 and TRBJ1-5): KAGVTQTPRYLIKTRGQQVTLSCSPISGHRSVSWYQQTPGQGLQFLFEYFSETQRNKGNFPGRFSGRQFSNSRSEMNVSTLELGDSALYLCASSLATGCLGNQPQHFGDGTRLSIL.

The sample holds many counts of this clone. The rearrangement joins TRBV6-1 to TRBJ1-2, with D unclear. The CDR3 has 15 residues. Trimming pared 1 base from V and 3 bases from J, leaving 12 bases between. Germline values: CDR1 MNHNS, CDR2 SASEGT. The CDR3: CASSEGDIPYYGYTF. CDR3 DNA: TGTGCCAGCAGTGAAGGGGATATCCCATACTATGGCTACACCTTC.

This chain joins TRBV7-3 and TRBJ2-3, with TRBD2 matching 10 bases. CDR1 and CDR2 from the germline V gene are SGHTA and FQGTGA. The CDR3 is made up of 16 amino acids. With V trimmed by 5 bases and J by 4 bases, 9 bases remained unmatched. The DNA of the CDR3 is TGTGCCAGCAGCCCTTTGGCAGCGGGAGGGGCAGATACGCAGTATTTT. Translation gives CASSPLAAGGADTQYF.

There are a few counts of this clone. The chain links TRBV25-1 to TRBJ2-5; 12 bases are shared with TRBD2. The CDR3 is made up of 13 amino acids. The germline V gene encodes CDR1 MGHDK and CDR2 SYGVNS. J was trimmed by 4 bases and V by 6 bases; bases with no gene match: 0. The DNA for the CDR3 is TGTGCCAGCAGGGGACTAGCGGGAGAGACCCAGTACTTC. It codes for CASRGLAGETQYF.

The V gene is TRBV6-5, the J gene TRBJ1-3, with D maybe TRBD1 (5 bases). The V gene's germline CDR1 is MNHEY and CDR2 SVGAGI. V was shortened by 2 bases and J by 0 bases, with 8 bases between the two germline ends. The CDR3 loop spans 15 amino acids. For the CDR3, the DNA is TGTGCCAGCAGTTACGACAGTTACTCTGGAAACACCATATATTTT. It is translated as CASSYDSYSGNTIYF.